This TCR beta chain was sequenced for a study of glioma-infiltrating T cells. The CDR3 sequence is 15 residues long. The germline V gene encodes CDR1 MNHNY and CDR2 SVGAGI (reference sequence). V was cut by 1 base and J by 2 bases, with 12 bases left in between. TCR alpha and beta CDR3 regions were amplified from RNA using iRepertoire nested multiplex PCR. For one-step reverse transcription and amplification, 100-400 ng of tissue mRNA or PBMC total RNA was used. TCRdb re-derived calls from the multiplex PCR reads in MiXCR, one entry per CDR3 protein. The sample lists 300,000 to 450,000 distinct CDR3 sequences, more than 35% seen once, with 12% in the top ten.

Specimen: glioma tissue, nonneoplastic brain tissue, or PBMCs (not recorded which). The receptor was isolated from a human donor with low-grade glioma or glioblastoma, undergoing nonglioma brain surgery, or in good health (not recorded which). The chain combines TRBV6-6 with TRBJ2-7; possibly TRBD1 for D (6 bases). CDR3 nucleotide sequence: TGTGCCAGCAGTTACTTACTTGGACAGCCCTACGAGCAGTACTTC. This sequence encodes CASSYLLGQPYEQYF.